This is a list of T cell receptor beta chains from one sample in a study of identical twins. TCRdb re-analysed the 5' RACE reads in MiXCR, keeping a single row per CDR3 protein. The data contain some 260,000 distinct CDR3 sequences, more than 12% of them seen just once; the ten biggest clones take up 7% to 9.5%. The material sequenced was memory (CD45RO+) T cells sorted from blood. Source of these receptors: a woman aged 18-29 years in good health. The CDR3 runs from the conserved cysteine through the conserved F or W. A D gene is named only where the DNA matches it firmly. The listing skips clone size in some rows; elsewhere it reads once, few, many or a size class.

abundance	v_gene	j_gene	d_gene	CDR3aa	CDR3nt
.	TRBV5-1	TRBJ2-5	TRBD2	CASSGGLAGGNQETQYF	TGCGCCAGCAGCGGGGGACTAGCGGGGGGTAACCAAGAGACCCAGTACTTC
.	TRBV20-1	TRBJ1-4	.	CSARVSGAGEKLFF	TGCAGTGCTAGAGTGTCGGGGGCAGGGGAAAAACTGTTTTTT
.	TRBV18	TRBJ1-2	.	CASSPGKGTGYTF	TGTGCCAGCTCACCAGGGAAGGGGACGGGCTACACCTTC
few	TRBV18	TRBJ2-1	.	CASSPGLFRYNEQFF	TGTGCCAGCTCACCAGGACTTTTCCGGTACAATGAGCAGTTCTTC
.	TRBV6-1	TRBJ2-4	.	CASSEEGVGGQNIQYF	TGTGCCAGCAGTGAAGAGGGGGTCGGGGGACAGAACATTCAGTACTTC
few	TRBV5-1	TRBJ2-5	.	CASSPGGLSQETQYF	TGCGCCAGCAGCCCAGGGGGGTTGAGTCAAGAGACCCAGTACTTC
many	TRBV9	TRBJ2-1	.	CASSEFSQGLNEQFF	TGTGCCAGCAGCGAGTTCTCACAGGGTCTCAATGAGCAGTTCTTC
few	TRBV5-1	TRBJ2-2	.	CASRGETNTGELFF	TGCGCCAGCAGGGGAGAAACGAACACCGGGGAGCTGTTTTTT
few	TRBV27	TRBJ2-3	TRBD2	CASSLSGGRATDTQYF	TGTGCCAGCAGTTTATCTGGCGGGAGGGCCACAGATACGCAGTATTTT
few	TRBV5-6	TRBJ1-2	.	CASSLLGDYGYTF	TGTGCCAGCAGCTTGTTGGGGGACTATGGCTACACCTTC
few	TRBV7-8	TRBJ2-2	TRBD2	CASSSLAGGRTGELFF	TGTGCCAGCAGCTCACTAGCGGGAGGGCGAACCGGGGAGCTGTTTTTT
.	TRBV5-1	TRBJ2-7	.	CASSLAERQYF	TGCGCCAGCAGCTTGGCGGAGAGGCAGTACTTC
few	TRBV12-3/TRBV12-4	TRBJ2-7	.	CASSSKSGWEEKQYF	TGTGCCAGCAGTTCAAAGTCGGGTTGGGAAGAAAAGCAGTACTTC
few	TRBV6-2/TRBV6-3	TRBJ1-2	.	CASSYSDSNYGYTF	TGTGCCAGCAGTTACTCGGACAGCAACTATGGCTACACCTTC
.	TRBV18	TRBJ2-4	.	CASSPRTINIQYF	TGTGCCAGCTCACCAAGGACCATAAACATTCAGTACTTC
.	TRBV7-2	TRBJ1-1	.	CASSSSSGTEAFF	TGTGCCAGCAGCTCGTCCTCGGGCACTGAAGCTTTCTTT
.	TRBV20-1	TRBJ2-7	.	CSARLANDLREQYF	TGCAGTGCAAGGCTAGCGAATGACTTACGAGAGCAGTACTTC
many	TRBV7-2	TRBJ2-1	TRBD2	CASSLVGGLAGNNEQFF	TGTGCCAGCAGCTTAGTAGGGGGACTAGCGGGGAACAATGAGCAGTTCTTC
many	TRBV19	TRBJ2-3	.	CASSALGGHTQYF	TGTGCCAGTAGTGCCCTCGGGGGGCATACGCAGTATTTT
.	TRBV10-2	TRBJ2-1	TRBD2	CASQRGSGNEQFF	TGCGCCAGTCAGCGGGGGAGCGGCAATGAGCAGTTCTTC
.	TRBV7-2	TRBJ2-1	TRBD2	CASSLVLGLAANEQFF	TGTGCCAGCAGCTTAGTACTGGGACTAGCGGCTAATGAGCAGTTCTTC
many	TRBV15	TRBJ2-7	.	CATSRDSGSYEQYF	TGTGCCACCAGCAGAGATTCGGGCTCCTACGAGCAGTACTTC
few	TRBV7-2	TRBJ2-3	TRBD2	CASSLSGSADTQYF	TGTGCCAGCAGCCTCAGCGGGAGTGCAGATACGCAGTATTTT
.	TRBV4-3	TRBJ2-1	TRBD2	CASREGLAGGHNEQFF	TGCGCCAGCAGGGAGGGACTAGCGGGAGGACACAATGAGCAGTTCTTC
.	TRBV10-1	TRBJ2-1	.	CASSDHRVPYNEQFF	TGCGCCAGCAGTGATCACAGGGTCCCCTACAATGAGCAGTTCTTC
.	TRBV28	TRBJ1-1	.	CASSFVLNTEAFF	TGTGCCAGCAGTTTCGTACTGAACACTGAAGCTTTCTTT
many	TRBV5-1	TRBJ2-1	.	CASSSGEGFDNEQFF	TGCGCCAGCAGCTCTGGTGAGGGCTTCGACAATGAGCAGTTCTTC
.	TRBV11-2	TRBJ2-2	TRBD2	CASSPGGRLTGELFF	TGTGCCAGCAGCCCGGGCGGGAGGTTGACCGGGGAGCTGTTTTTT
.	TRBV9	TRBJ2-3	TRBD2	CASSVDPGGSTDTQYF	TGTGCCAGCAGCGTAGATCCGGGGGGGAGCACAGATACGCAGTATTTT
many	TRBV12-3/TRBV12-4	TRBJ2-2	.	CASRPGKYTGELFF	TGTGCCAGCAGACCGGGAAAGTACACCGGGGAGCTGTTTTTT
many	TRBV20-1	TRBJ2-1	TRBD1	CSAALTGTGVRLRGIEQFF	TGCAGTGCTGCCCTTACCGGGACAGGGGTCCGGTTGAGAGGTATTGAGCAGTTCTTC
many	TRBV20-1	TRBJ2-3	TRBD1	CSARIGDRDTDTQYF	TGCAGTGCTAGAATTGGGGACAGGGACACAGATACGCAGTATTTT
.	TRBV12-3/TRBV12-4	TRBJ1-1	.	CASSLVYGSTEAFF	TGTGCCAGCAGTCTCGTTTATGGGAGCACTGAAGCTTTCTTT
few	TRBV20-1	TRBJ2-3	.	CSAPLTRGLTDTQYF	TGCAGTGCTCCACTGACTAGAGGGCTCACAGATACGCAGTATTTT
many	TRBV7-2	TRBJ1-1	.	CASSSTVNTEAFF	TGTGCCAGCAGCTCCACAGTAAACACTGAAGCTTTCTTT
.	TRBV5-1	TRBJ2-1	TRBD2	CASSWRLAGGYNEQFF	TGCGCCAGCAGCTGGCGCCTAGCGGGAGGCTACAATGAGCAGTTCTTC
.	TRBV6-5	TRBJ2-2	.	CASSYWGQNTGELFF	TGTGCCAGCAGTTACTGGGGGCAGAACACCGGGGAGCTGTTTTTT
.	TRBV20-1	TRBJ2-1	TRBD2	CSATTLAEPNEQFF	TGCAGTGCTACGACGCTAGCGGAACCCAATGAGCAGTTCTTC
.	TRBV30	TRBJ2-3	TRBD2	CAWSDRRGRAKDTQYF	TGTGCCTGGAGCGACCGGCGGGGGAGGGCCAAAGATACGCAGTATTTT
many	TRBV12-3/TRBV12-4	TRBJ1-3	TRBD1	CASGTGGSGNTIYF	TGTGCCAGCGGAACAGGGGGCTCTGGAAACACCATATATTTT
few	TRBV19	TRBJ1-5	.	CASTSRTPANQPQHF	TGTGCCAGTACTTCAAGGACGCCTGCCAATCAGCCCCAGCATTTT
few	TRBV5-5	TRBJ2-5	TRBD2	CASSFLGLAGSQETQYF	TGTGCCAGCAGCTTCCTAGGACTAGCGGGAAGCCAAGAGACCCAGTACTTC
many	TRBV28	TRBJ1-6	.	CASSSLAPAFSPLHF	TGTGCCAGCAGTTCTCTAGCCCCGGCCTTTTCACCCCTCCACTTT
.	TRBV5-6	TRBJ2-2	.	CAKAAGLFF	TGTGCCAAAGCGGCCGGGCTGTTTTTT
.	TRBV27	TRBJ2-1	TRBD2	CASSLRLGAGAAGYNEQFF	TGTGCCAGCAGTTTAAGGTTAGGAGCGGGAGCCGCCGGCTACAATGAGCAGTTCTTC
.	TRBV6-1	TRBJ2-2	TRBD2	CASNPSGRTGELFF	TGTGCCAGCAATCCTAGCGGGAGGACCGGGGAGCTGTTTTTT
.	TRBV6-1	TRBJ2-1	.	CASKDREGYNEQFF	TGTGCCAGCAAAGACAGGGAGGGATACAATGAGCAGTTCTTC
few	TRBV6-5	TRBJ1-3	.	CASSYSKAAGNTIYF	TGTGCCAGCAGTTACTCGAAGGCAGCTGGAAACACCATATATTTT
.	TRBV11-2	TRBJ1-6	.	CASSLGVRSPLHF	TGTGCCAGCAGCTTAGGGGTGAGGTCACCCCTCCACTTT
.	TRBV24-1	TRBJ2-3	.	CATSDSGRGTDTQYF	TGTGCCACCAGTGATTCCGGGCGGGGCACAGATACGCAGTATTTT
few	TRBV29-1	TRBJ2-3	TRBD2	CSVEGLTLTSGRSGPDTQYF	TGCAGCGTTGAAGGCCTCACTCTAACTAGCGGGAGGTCCGGGCCAGATACGCAGTATTTT
few	TRBV20-1	TRBJ2-7	.	CSARSGGVSGEQYF	TGCAGTGCTAGATCAGGCGGAGTTTCCGGCGAGCAGTACTTC
few	TRBV5-6	TRBJ1-2	.	CASSQDEGTANTYSYTF	TGTGCCAGCAGCCAGGACGAGGGAACAGCTAATACTTATAGCTACACCTTC
few	TRBV7-2	TRBJ2-1	.	CASSLGSSVYNEQFF	TGTGCCAGCAGCTTAGGGTCTAGCGTTTACAATGAGCAGTTCTTC
few	TRBV10-2	TRBJ2-7	TRBD1	CASSRQGASYEQYF	TGCGCCAGCAGTAGGCAGGGGGCTTCCTACGAGCAGTACTTC
few	TRBV12-3/TRBV12-4	TRBJ1-6	.	CASSLSSYNSPLHF	TGTGCCAGCAGTTTGAGTTCCTATAATTCACCCCTCCACTTT
.	TRBV6-5	TRBJ2-1	.	CASSYADGRRNEQFF	TGTGCCAGCAGTTACGCGGACGGAAGGAGGAATGAGCAGTTCTTC
.	TRBV10-3	TRBJ2-1	TRBD1	CAISGSGQVNEQFF	TGTGCCATCAGTGGTTCGGGACAGGTCAATGAGCAGTTCTTC
.	TRBV20-1	TRBJ2-5	TRBD2	CSAQKREGRETQYF	TGCAGTGCTCAAAAGCGGGAGGGTCGGGAGACCCAGTACTTC